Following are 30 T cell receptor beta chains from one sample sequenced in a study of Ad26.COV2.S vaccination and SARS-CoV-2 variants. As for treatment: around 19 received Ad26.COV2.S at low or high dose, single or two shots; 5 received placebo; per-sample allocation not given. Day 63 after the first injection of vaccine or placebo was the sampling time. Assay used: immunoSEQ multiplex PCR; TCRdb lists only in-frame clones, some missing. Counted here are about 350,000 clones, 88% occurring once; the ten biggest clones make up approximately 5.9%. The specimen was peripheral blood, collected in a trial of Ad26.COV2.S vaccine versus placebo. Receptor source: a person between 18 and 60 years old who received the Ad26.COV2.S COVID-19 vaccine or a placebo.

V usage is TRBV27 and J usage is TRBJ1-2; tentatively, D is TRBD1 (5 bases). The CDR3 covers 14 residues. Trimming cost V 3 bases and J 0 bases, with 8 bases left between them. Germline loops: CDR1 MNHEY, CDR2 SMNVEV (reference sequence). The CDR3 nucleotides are TGTGCCAGCAGTTTTGGGGGGTCTAACTATGGCTACACCTTC. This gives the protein CASSFGGSNYGYTF.

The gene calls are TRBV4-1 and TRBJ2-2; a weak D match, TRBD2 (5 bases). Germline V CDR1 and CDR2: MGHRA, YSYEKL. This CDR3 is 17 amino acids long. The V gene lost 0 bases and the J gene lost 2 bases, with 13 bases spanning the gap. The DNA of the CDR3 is TGCGCCAGCAGCCAAGACCGAGGGCTCCCCAACACCGGGGAGCTGTTTTTT. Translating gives CASSQDRGLPNTGELFF.

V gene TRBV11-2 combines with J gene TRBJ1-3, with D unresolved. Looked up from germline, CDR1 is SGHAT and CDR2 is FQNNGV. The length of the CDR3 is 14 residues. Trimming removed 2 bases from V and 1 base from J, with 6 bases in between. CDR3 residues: CASSLPGSGNTIYF. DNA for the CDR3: TGTGCCAGCAGCTTACCGGGTTCTGGAAACACCATATATTTT.

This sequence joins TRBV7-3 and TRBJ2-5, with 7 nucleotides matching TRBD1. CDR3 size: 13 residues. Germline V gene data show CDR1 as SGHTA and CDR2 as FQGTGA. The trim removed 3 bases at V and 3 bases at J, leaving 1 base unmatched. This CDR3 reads CASSFGTEETQYF. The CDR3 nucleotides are TGTGCCAGCAGCTTCGGGACAGAAGAGACCCAGTACTTC.

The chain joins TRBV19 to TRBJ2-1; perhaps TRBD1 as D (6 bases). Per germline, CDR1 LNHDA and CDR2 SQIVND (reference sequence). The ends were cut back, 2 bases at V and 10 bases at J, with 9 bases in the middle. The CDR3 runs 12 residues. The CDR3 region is CASSITGREQFF. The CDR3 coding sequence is TGTGCCAGTAGTATAACAGGGAGAGAGCAGTTCTTC.

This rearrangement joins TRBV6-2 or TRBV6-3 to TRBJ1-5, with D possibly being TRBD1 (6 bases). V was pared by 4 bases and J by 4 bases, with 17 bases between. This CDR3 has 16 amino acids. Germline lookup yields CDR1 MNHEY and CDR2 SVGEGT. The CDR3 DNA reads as TGTGCCAGCAGTTCCGAAACAGGGATACGTAATCAGCCCCAGCATTTT. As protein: CASSSETGIRNQPQHF.

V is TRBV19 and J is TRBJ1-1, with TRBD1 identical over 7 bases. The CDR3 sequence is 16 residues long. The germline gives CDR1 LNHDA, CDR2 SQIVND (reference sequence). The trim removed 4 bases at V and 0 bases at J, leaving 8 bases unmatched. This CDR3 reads CASSKGLRGLNTEAFF. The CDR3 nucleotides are TGTGCCAGTAGTAAGGGTTTGAGGGGGCTGAACACTGAAGCTTTCTTT.

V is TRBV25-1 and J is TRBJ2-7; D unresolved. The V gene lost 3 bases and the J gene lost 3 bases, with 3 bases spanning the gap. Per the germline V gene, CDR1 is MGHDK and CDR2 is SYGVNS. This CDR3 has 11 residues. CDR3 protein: CASSEGYEQYF. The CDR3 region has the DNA TGTGCCAGCAGTGAGGGCTACGAGCAGTACTTC.

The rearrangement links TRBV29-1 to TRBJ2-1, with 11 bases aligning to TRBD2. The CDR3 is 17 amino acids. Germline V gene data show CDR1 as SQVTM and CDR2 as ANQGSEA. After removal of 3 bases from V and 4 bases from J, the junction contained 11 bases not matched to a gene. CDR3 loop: CSVEFLLTSGSYNEQFF. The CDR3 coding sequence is TGCAGCGTTGAGTTTCTTTTAACTAGCGGGAGTTACAATGAGCAGTTCTTC.

The DNA of the CDR3 is TGTGCCAGTAAACAGGGATGGCCGGAGACCCAGTACTTC. Its translation: CASKQGWPETQYF. The V gene is TRBV19, the J gene TRBJ2-5, with D possibly matching TRBD1 (6 bases). The V and J ends lost 7 bases and 5 bases respectively, with 14 bases between them. This CDR3 is built from 13 residues. The germline V gene encodes CDR1 LNHDA and CDR2 SQIVND (reference sequence).

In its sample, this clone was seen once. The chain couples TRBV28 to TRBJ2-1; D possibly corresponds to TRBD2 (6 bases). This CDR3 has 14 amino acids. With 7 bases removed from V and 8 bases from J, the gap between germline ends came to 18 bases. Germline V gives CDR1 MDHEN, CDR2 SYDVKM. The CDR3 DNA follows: TGTGCCAGCACCCTGGGGGGAGCGAGATATGAGCAGTTCTTC. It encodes CASTLGGARYEQFF.

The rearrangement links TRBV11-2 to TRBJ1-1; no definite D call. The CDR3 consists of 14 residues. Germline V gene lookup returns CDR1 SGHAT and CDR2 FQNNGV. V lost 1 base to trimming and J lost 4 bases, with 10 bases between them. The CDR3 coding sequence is TGTGCCAGCAGCTTAGCGGGAGGATTCACTGAAGCTTTCTTT. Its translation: CASSLAGGFTEAFF.

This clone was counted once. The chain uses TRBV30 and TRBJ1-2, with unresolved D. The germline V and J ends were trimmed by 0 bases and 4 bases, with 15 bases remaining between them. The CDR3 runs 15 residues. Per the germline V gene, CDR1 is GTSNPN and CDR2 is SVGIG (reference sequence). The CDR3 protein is CAWSVRSEPLYGYTF. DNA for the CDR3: TGTGCCTGGAGTGTACGGAGTGAACCTCTCTATGGCTACACCTTC.

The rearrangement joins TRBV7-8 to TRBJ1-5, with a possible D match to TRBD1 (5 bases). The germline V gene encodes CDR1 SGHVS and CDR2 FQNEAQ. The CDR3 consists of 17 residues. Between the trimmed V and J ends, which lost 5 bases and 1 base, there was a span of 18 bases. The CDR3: CASSQRPGPGSNQPQHF. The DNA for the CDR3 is TGTGCCAGCAGCCAGCGACCGGGACCAGGGAGCAATCAGCCCCAGCATTTT.

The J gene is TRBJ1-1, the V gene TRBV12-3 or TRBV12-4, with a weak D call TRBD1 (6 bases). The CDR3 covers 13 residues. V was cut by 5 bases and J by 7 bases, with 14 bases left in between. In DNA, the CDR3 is TGTGCCAGCAGTGAAGACAGGTGGGGTGAAGCTTTCTTT. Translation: CASSEDRWGEAFF.

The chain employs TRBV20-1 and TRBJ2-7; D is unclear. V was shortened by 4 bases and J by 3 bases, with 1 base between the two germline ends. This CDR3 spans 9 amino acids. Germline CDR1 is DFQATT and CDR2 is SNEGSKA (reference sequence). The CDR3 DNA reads TGCAGTGCTAACTACGAGCAGTACTTC. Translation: CSANYEQYF.

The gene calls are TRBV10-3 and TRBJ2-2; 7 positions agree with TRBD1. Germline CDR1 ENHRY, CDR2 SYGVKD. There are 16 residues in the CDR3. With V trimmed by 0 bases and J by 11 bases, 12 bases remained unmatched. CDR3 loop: CAISESATGVKRELFF. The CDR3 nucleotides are TGTGCCATCAGTGAGTCGGCAACAGGGGTGAAAAGAGAGCTGTTTTTT.

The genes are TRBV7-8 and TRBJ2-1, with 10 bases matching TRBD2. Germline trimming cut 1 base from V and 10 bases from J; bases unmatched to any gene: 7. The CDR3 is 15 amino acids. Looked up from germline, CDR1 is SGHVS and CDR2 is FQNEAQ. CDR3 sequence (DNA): TGTGCCAGCAGCTTAGGACTAGCGGGTATGGTCGAGCAGTTCTTC. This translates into CASSLGLAGMVEQFF.

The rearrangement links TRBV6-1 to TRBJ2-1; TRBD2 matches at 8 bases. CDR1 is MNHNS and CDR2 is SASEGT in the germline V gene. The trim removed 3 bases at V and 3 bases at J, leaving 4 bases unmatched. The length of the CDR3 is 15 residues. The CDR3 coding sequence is TGTGCCAGCAGTGAGGGCGGGAGGAACTACAATGAGCAGTTCTTC. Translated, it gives CASSEGGRNYNEQFF.

The CDR3 sequence: CASSHLMNTEAFF. Here the CDR3 DNA reads TGTGCCAGCAGCCATTTGATGAACACTGAAGCTTTCTTT. The chain links TRBV3-1 (or the pseudogene TRBV3-2) to TRBJ1-1; no clear D. Trimming removed 3 bases from V and 0 bases from J, with 5 bases in between. The germline V gene encodes CDR1 LGHDT and CDR2 YNNKEL (reference sequence). The CDR3 runs 13 residues.

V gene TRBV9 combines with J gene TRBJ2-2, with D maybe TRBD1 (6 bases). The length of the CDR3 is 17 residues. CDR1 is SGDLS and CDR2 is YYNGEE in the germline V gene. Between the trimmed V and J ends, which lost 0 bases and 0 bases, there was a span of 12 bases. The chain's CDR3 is CASSVARRTANTGELFF. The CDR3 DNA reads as TGTGCCAGCAGCGTAGCTCGTAGGACAGCGAACACCGGGGAGCTGTTTTTT.

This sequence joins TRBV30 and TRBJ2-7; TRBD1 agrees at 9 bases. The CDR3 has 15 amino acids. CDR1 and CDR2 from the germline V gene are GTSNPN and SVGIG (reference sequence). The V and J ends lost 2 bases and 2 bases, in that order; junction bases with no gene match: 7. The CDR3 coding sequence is TGTGCCTGGAGTCCGTGGGACAGGGCGACCTACGAGCAGTACTTC. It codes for CAWSPWDRATYEQYF.

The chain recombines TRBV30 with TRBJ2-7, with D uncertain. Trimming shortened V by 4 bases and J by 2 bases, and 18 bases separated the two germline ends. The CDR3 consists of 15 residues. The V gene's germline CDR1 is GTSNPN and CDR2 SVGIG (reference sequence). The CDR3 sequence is CAWTSYDMATYEQYF. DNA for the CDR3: TGTGCCTGGACAAGCTACGATATGGCGACCTACGAGCAGTACTTC. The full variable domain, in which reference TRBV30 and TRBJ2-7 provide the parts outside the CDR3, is SQTIHQWPATLVQPVGSPLSLECTVEGTSNPNLYWYRQAAGRGLQLLFYSVGIGQISSEVPQNLSASRPQDRQFILSSKKLLLSDSGFYLCAWTSYDMATYEQYFGPGTRLTVT.

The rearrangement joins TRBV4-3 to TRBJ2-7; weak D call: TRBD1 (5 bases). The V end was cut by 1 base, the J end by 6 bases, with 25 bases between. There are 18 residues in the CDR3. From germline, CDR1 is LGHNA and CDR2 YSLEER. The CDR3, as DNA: TGCGCCAGCAGCCAAGGATCTTCGTGGGCAGGGCGGTCGAGCGAGCAGTACTTC. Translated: CASSQGSSWAGRSSEQYF.

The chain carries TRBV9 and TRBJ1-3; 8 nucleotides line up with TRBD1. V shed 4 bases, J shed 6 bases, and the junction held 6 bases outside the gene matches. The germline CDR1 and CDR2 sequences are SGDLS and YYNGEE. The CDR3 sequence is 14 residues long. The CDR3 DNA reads TGTGCCAGCAGCCAGGGGGCAGGGGAAAACACCATATATTTT. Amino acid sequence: CASSQGAGENTIYF. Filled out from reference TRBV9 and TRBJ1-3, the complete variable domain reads DSGVTQTPKHLITATGQRVTLRCSPRSGDLSVYWYQQSLDQGLQFLIQYYNGEERAKGNILERFSAQQFPDLHSELNLSSLELGDSALYFCASSQGAGENTIYFGEGSWLTVV.

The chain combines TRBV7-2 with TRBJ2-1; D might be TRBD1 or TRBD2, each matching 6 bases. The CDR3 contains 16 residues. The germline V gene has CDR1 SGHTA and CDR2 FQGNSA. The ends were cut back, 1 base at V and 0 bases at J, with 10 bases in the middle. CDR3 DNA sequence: TGTGCCAGCAGCTTAGTAGGGGGGAGCTCCTACAATGAGCAGTTCTTC. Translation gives CASSLVGGSSYNEQFF.

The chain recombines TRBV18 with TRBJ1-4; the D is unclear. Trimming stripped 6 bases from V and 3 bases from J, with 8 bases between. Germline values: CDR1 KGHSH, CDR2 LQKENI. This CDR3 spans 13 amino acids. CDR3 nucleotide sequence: TGTGCCAGCTCCCCGTCCCCTAATGAAAAACTGTTTTTT. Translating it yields CASSPSPNEKLFF.

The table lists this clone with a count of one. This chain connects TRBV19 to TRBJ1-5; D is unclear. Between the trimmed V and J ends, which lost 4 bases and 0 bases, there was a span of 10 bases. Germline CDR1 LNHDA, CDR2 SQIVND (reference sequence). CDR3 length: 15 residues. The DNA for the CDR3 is TGTGCCAGTAGTAGGAGTATCAATAGCAATCAGCCCCAGCATTTT. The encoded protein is CASSRSINSNQPQHF.

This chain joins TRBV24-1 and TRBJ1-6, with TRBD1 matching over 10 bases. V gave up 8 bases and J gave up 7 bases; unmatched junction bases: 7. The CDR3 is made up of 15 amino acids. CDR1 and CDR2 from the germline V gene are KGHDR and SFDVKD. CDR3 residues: CATNPGQGGNSPLHF. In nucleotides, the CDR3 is TGTGCCACCAACCCAGGACAGGGGGGAAATTCACCCCTCCACTTT.

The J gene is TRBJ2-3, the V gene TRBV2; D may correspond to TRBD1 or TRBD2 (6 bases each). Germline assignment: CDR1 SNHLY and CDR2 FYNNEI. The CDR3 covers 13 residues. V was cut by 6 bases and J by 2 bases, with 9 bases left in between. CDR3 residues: CASRRGPTDTQYF. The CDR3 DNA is TGTGCCAGCAGACGGGGGCCCACAGATACGCAGTATTTT.